The present T cell receptor (beta chain) was sequenced within a study of T cell repertoires in cytomegalovirus infection. TCRdb passed the reads through MiXCR, listing each CDR3 protein once. In the table there are around 100,000 distinct CDR3 sequences, around 45% of which are singletons. Worth noting for this clonotype: Its antigen remains unknown.

The trim removed 5 bases at V and 2 bases at J, leaving 9 bases unmatched. The germline CDR1 and CDR2 sequences are SGHTA and FQGNSA. CDR3 length: 15 amino acids. V gene TRBV7-2 combines with J gene TRBJ2-7; 7 nucleotides line up with TRBD1. The specimen comprised CD8+ T cells from cultured PBMCs, sampled from culture after CMV antigen stimulation. The receptor comes from a human donor in good health (CMV status not recorded). Some clones in this sample may be carry-over from other donors' samples. The DNA of the CDR3 is TGTGCCAGCAGCGTGCGGCCGGGACAGACCTACGAGCAGTACTTC. Translating gives CASSVRPGQTYEQYF.